The 6 T cell receptor beta chains below all came from one sample that was sequenced in a study of CD8 T cells in acute hepatitis C reinfection. Time point denoted: naive CD8 control sorted from an acute-time-point sample. The data were produced by immunoSEQ multiplex PCR, yet TCRdb's version contains in-frame clones alone and is incomplete. The sample yields approximately 41,000 clones, roughly 89% seen once. The source material was naive CD8+ T cells from PBMCs. The source of these receptors is a young man with chronic hepatitis C.

CDR3 DNA: TGTGCCAGCAGTTTCTCTAGCGGAGCCTACGAGCAGTACTTC. It yields the protein CASSFSSGAYEQYF. The V call is TRBV27, the J call TRBJ2-7, with 7 bases matching TRBD2. The CDR3 is 14 amino acids. V lost 3 bases and J lost 2; bases outside the gene matches: 4. Germline V gene data show CDR1 as MNHEY and CDR2 as SMNVEV (reference sequence).

The chain has TRBV7-9 and TRBJ1-4; perhaps TRBD1 as D (6 bases). V was pared by 3 bases and J by 6 bases, with 17 bases between. CDR1 is SEHNR, CDR2 FQNEAQ, per germline (reference sequence). This CDR3 has 16 amino acids. The CDR3 DNA reads as TGTGCCAGCAGCTTGCCCGGGGGCGATATTGATGAAAAACTGTTTTTT. It encodes CASSLPGGDIDEKLFF.

The V call is TRBV7-9, the J call TRBJ1-1; D unresolved. Trimming removed 8 bases from V and 4 bases from J, with 8 bases in between. CDR3 length equals 11 residues. CDR1 and CDR2 (germline): SEHNR, FQNEAQ (reference sequence). CDR3: CASHGPTEAFF. CDR3 bases: TGTGCCAGCCACGGCCCCACTGAAGCTTTCTTT.

The rearrangement joins TRBV19 to TRBJ2-7; 10 bases map to TRBD2. This CDR3 spans 14 amino acids. Germline V CDR1 and CDR2: LNHDA, SQIVND (reference sequence). V was pared by 4 bases and J by 3 bases, with 3 bases of the junction left unmatched. The CDR3 DNA reads TGTGCCAGTAGTACCTCTAGCGGGAGCTACGAGCAGTACTTC. Protein sequence: CASSTSSGSYEQYF.

This chain uses TRBV7-9 with TRBJ1-5; a possible D gene is TRBD1 (5 bases). CDR1 SEHNR and CDR2 FQNEAQ come from the germline V gene (reference sequence). The V and J ends lost 1 base and 2 bases respectively, with 9 bases between them. This CDR3 is 15 amino acids long. The CDR3 DNA follows: TGTGCCAGCAGCTTAGGGGGCATCGGCAATCAGCCCCAGCATTTT. Its translation: CASSLGGIGNQPQHF.

The gene calls are TRBV19 and TRBJ1-2; D remains unclear. CDR3 length: 13 amino acids. Looked up from germline, CDR1 is LNHDA and CDR2 is SQIVND (reference sequence). V lost 4 bases, J lost 8 bases, and 14 bases lay in between. This CDR3 is CASSTKVGEGYTF. The DNA for the CDR3 is TGTGCCAGTAGTACCAAAGTCGGTGAGGGCTACACCTTC.